The source of this TCR beta chain is a study of T cells in Graves' hyperthyroidism and ophthalmopathy. The V segment lost 5 bases and the J segment 6 bases; nucleotides outside the gene matches: 13. This CDR3 has 15 residues. CDR1 is DFQATT and CDR2 is SNEGSKA in the germline V gene (reference sequence). RNA transcripts provided the source from which TCR beta CDR3 regions were amplified. TCR CDR3 regions were first amplified by RT-PCR with HTBI primers. TCRdb analysed the multiplex PCR reads with MiXCR anew, one entry per CDR3 protein. The sample includes more than 500,000 distinct CDR3 sequences, 14% to 15% seen only once; the top ten take 3.5% to 4.5%.

The TCR comes from a woman aged 40 to 49 with Graves' ophthalmopathy. Sequenced sample: blood. The V call is TRBV20-1, the J call TRBJ2-7; 10 bases are a match to TRBD2. The CDR3 is CSAHTLSSGSSEQYF. The CDR3 nucleotides read TGCAGTGCTCATACCCTGTCTAGCGGGAGTTCCGAGCAGTACTTC.